This TCR beta chain was identified in a study of T cells in Graves' hyperthyroidism and ophthalmopathy. About the study: Peripheral blood was secured at the point of initial diagnosis, before any treatment.

The CDR3 runs 16 residues. Between the trimmed V and J ends, which lost 5 bases and 10 bases, there was a span of 24 bases. In germline, CDR1 is SGHRS, CDR2 YFSETQ. Comments on this clonotype: Its specificity is not known.

TCR beta CDR3 region amplification was performed from RNA transcripts. The HTBI primer set was used in a first-round RT-PCR of the TCR CDR3. TCRdb passed the multiplex PCR reads through MiXCR, listing each CDR3 protein once. Of hundreds of thousands of distinct CDR3 sequences in the sample, 15% to 19% were seen once. Uncontrolled infection, other autoimmune disease, pregnancy or lactation barred patients from enrollment. General study results and limits: Blood also showed most of the thyroid clonotypes that were expanded above 0.001.

The rearrangement uses TRBV5-1 and TRBJ2-2; D is possibly TRBD1 or TRBD2 (5 bases each). The sequenced material came from blood. This receptor was identified in a woman aged 18-35 years with Graves' hyperthyroidism. The CDR3 region is CASRFGYRGRSEELFF. The CDR3 coding sequence is TGCGCCAGCAGATTTGGATATCGGGGCAGATCAGAGGAGCTGTTTTTT.